The clone carrying this TCR beta chain was recorded a few times. The antigen is not known. Both 60 Vbeta primers and 13 Jbeta primers went into the PCR. Method: immunoSEQ multiplex PCR; TCRdb's copy keeps in-frame clones and lacks some. This table holds 100,000 to 150,000 clones, approximately 78% found once. Donors had nominal health at sampling but likely had unrecorded immune exposures. This CDR3 has 13 residues. V lost 3 bases, J lost 1 base, and 5 bases lay in between. The germline V gene has CDR1 MNHEY and CDR2 SMNVEV (reference sequence). The data derive from a study of cytomegalovirus exposure and HLA in healthy donors. The study's findings and limits: Later on, analysis showed that most CMV-associated TCR beta chains appeared to be HLA-restricted. Several V segments, TRBV6-2 and TRBV6-3 among them, could not be told apart and were dropped. An analysis that was carried out later associated approximately 15,000 TCR beta sequences with HLA alleles at 0.05 false discovery rate.

The V and J genes are TRBV27 and TRBJ2-3; unclear D gene. Sequencing input: PBMCs. The sequence derives from a woman in her thirties or forties in good health and CMV-seronegative. The CDR3 nucleotides are TGTGCCAGCAGTTTGCCGGGCACAGATACGCAGTATTTT. This gives the protein CASSLPGTDTQYF.